What follows are 30 T cell receptor beta chains derived from one specimen sequenced in a study of blood T cell repertoires in COVID-19. TCRdb's table, derived via immunoSEQ multiplex PCR, lists solely in-frame clones and lacks some. The sample has some 230,000 clones; approximately 84% are singletons. The sequencing input was peripheral blood. These receptors all stem from a man aged 50 to 60 who had recovered from COVID-19.

The chain couples TRBV30 to TRBJ1-1; a possible D gene is TRBD1 (6 bases). The V end was cut by 5 bases, the J end by 0 bases, with 13 bases between. The CDR3 is 14 residues long. Germline V lookup: CDR1 GTSNPN, CDR2 SVGIG (reference sequence). CDR3 nucleotide sequence: TGTGCCTGGTCTTATGGACAGATGAACACTGAAGCTTTCTTT. It codes for CAWSYGQMNTEAFF.

The chain has TRBV19 and TRBJ2-5; TRBD1 might be the D (6 bases). The CDR3 length is 13 residues. Between the trimmed V and J ends, which lost 10 bases and 0 bases, there was a span of 12 bases. Per germline, CDR1 LNHDA and CDR2 SQIVND (reference sequence). CDR3 sequence reads: CATAGQYQETQYF. The CDR3 region has the DNA TGTGCCACCGCTGGACAGTACCAAGAGACCCAGTACTTC.

This sequence joins TRBV2 and TRBJ2-5; 9 bases line up with TRBD2. Per the germline V gene, CDR1 is SNHLY and CDR2 is FYNNEI. This CDR3 contains 14 residues. V trimming: 7 bases; J trimming: 3 bases; junction bases outside the gene matches: 6. CDR3 amino acids: CASNGLAKKETQYF. CDR3 sequence (DNA): TGTGCCAGCAACGGACTAGCGAAAAAAGAGACCCAGTACTTC. Full variable domain (rest looked up from reference TRBV2 and TRBJ2-5): EPEVTQTPSHQVTQMGQEVILRCVPISNHLYFYWYRQILGQKVEFLVSFYNNEISEKSEIFDDQFSVERPDGSNFTLKIRSTKLEDSAMYFCASNGLAKKETQYFGPGTRLLVL.

V gene TRBV6-5 combines with J gene TRBJ2-1; TRBD2 aligns across 7 bases. V was clipped by 5 bases and J by 1 base; unmatched bases: 5. The CDR3 runs 15 residues. Looked up from germline, CDR1 is MNHEY and CDR2 is SVGAGI. The CDR3 DNA is TGTGCCAGCAGTCCCAGCGGGGAGTCCTACAATGAGCAGTTCTTC. Its translation is CASSPSGESYNEQFF.

The rearrangement links TRBV5-5 to TRBJ2-3, with D unclear. CDR1 is SGHKS and CDR2 is YYEKEE in the germline V gene (reference sequence). The germline V and J ends were trimmed by 2 bases and 2 bases, with 9 bases remaining between them. The CDR3 length is 14 residues. The CDR3, as DNA: TGTGCCAGCAGCTTCCAGACACTCACAGATACGCAGTATTTT. It yields the protein CASSFQTLTDTQYF.

This clone was observed a single time. This chain links TRBV27 with TRBJ2-3; TRBD2 aligns across 13 bases. CDR1 is MNHEY and CDR2 is SMNVEV in the germline V gene (reference sequence). V lost 4 bases and J lost 2; bases outside the gene matches: 9. The CDR3 runs 18 residues. CDR3 DNA sequence: TGTGCCAGCAGTTCTACCCGACTAGCGGGAGGCCCCACAGATACGCAGTATTTT. It yields the protein CASSSTRLAGGPTDTQYF.

The rearrangement links TRBV10-1 to TRBJ2-7; 7 positions agree with TRBD1. The CDR3 covers 15 residues. The germline V gene encodes CDR1 WNHNN and CDR2 SYGVQD (reference sequence). V shed 1 base, J shed 5 bases, and the junction held 8 bases outside the gene matches. The CDR3 DNA sequence: TGCGCCAGCAGTGAGTACGCGGCAGGGGGAAACGAGCAGTACTTC. This codes for CASSEYAAGGNEQYF.

The chain combines TRBV30 with TRBJ2-2; 9 nucleotides agree with TRBD1. CDR1 GTSNPN and CDR2 SVGIG come from the germline V gene (reference sequence). V gave up 4 bases and J gave up 6 bases; unmatched junction bases: 12. The CDR3 covers 16 residues. CDR3 sequence (DNA): TGTGCCTGGAACTACAGGGGGCGCAAGCGGTCCGGGGAGCTGTTTTTT. It codes for CAWNYRGRKRSGELFF.

The chain is built from TRBV30 and TRBJ1-6; TRBD1 is a possible D gene (5 bases). CDR3 length: 12 residues. V dropped 4 bases and J dropped 9 bases, with 10 bases sitting between them. Looked up from germline, CDR1 is GTSNPN and CDR2 is SVGIG (reference sequence). In nucleotides, the CDR3 is TGTGCCTGGAATCAGGGAGGTTCACCCCTCCACTTT. Amino acids: CAWNQGGSPLHF.

This chain links TRBV2 with TRBJ2-1; 8 bases match TRBD1. The CDR3 consists of 14 residues. The germline gives CDR1 SNHLY, CDR2 FYNNEI. Germline trimming cut 8 bases from V and 3 bases from J; bases unmatched to any gene: 6. The chain's CDR3 is CASEDRAYYNEQFF. The CDR3 DNA is TGTGCCAGCGAGGACAGGGCTTACTACAATGAGCAGTTCTTC.

The chain employs TRBV2 and TRBJ2-1; D is unresolved. CDR1 SNHLY and CDR2 FYNNEI come from the germline V gene. Trimming took 1 base from V and 1 from J, leaving 14 bases between them. CDR3 size: 17 residues. The CDR3 DNA reads TGTGCCAGCAGTGAAGGGATGTATACCGGGTCCTACAATGAGCAGTTCTTC. Translating it yields CASSEGMYTGSYNEQFF.

V is TRBV24-1 and J is TRBJ1-5; D is undetermined. CDR1 is KGHDR, CDR2 SFDVKD, per germline. The CDR3 loop spans 13 amino acids. The V and J ends lost 3 bases and 5 bases respectively, with 7 bases between them. In DNA, the CDR3 is TGTGCCACCAGTGATAAGAGGGATCAGCCCCAGCATTTT. Amino acids: CATSDKRDQPQHF.

V is TRBV29-1 and J is TRBJ1-1; TRBD1 matches at 7 bases. V lost 5 bases to trimming and J lost 1 base; unmatched junction nucleotides: 1. The CDR3 has 12 residues. CDR1 and CDR2 (germline): SQVTM, ANQGSEA. The CDR3 nucleotides read TGCAGCGTTCGGGACAGGAACACTGAAGCTTTCTTT. This codes for CSVRDRNTEAFF.

J is TRBJ2-1 and V is TRBV28; 7 positions agree with TRBD2. CDR1 is MDHEN, CDR2 SYDVKM, per germline. With 7 bases clipped from V and 5 bases from J, the junction kept 23 bases outside the gene matches. The CDR3 runs 19 residues. The CDR3 sequence is CASTSYGISGGGRDNEQFF. In DNA form, the CDR3 reads TGTGCCAGCACCAGTTACGGAATTTCGGGGGGAGGGCGAGACAATGAGCAGTTCTTC.

The genes are TRBV6-1 and TRBJ1-2; no reliable D call. The ends were cut back, 3 bases at V and 0 bases at J, with 17 bases in the middle. CDR3 length equals 17 residues. CDR1 MNHNS and CDR2 SASEGT come from the germline V gene. The CDR3 nucleotides are TGTGCCAGCAGTGAGTCATCTAGCGGCAGAGCTAACTATGGCTACACCTTC. This codes for CASSESSSGRANYGYTF.

This clone turned up a few times. The chain links TRBV5-1 to TRBJ1-2; TRBD1 might be the D (5 bases). The V gene's germline CDR1 is SGHRS and CDR2 YFSETQ. CDR3 length: 15 amino acids. The ends were cut back, 4 bases at V and 2 bases at J, with 15 bases in the middle. The CDR3 nucleotides read TGCGCCAGCAGCGCGGGACCGCCGAAGAACTATGGCTACACCTTC. Its translation is CASSAGPPKNYGYTF.

This chain links TRBV5-1 with TRBJ2-1; weak D call: TRBD2 (6 bases). V was clipped by 2 bases and J by 6 bases, with 9 bases between them. The germline CDR1 and CDR2 sequences are SGHRS and YFSETQ. CDR3 length: 13 residues. The CDR3 DNA sequence: TGCGCCAGCAGCTTCCCCGGGAGCAATGAGCAGTTCTTC. This gives the protein CASSFPGSNEQFF.

The V call is TRBV11-3, the J call TRBJ2-7, with 7 positions matching TRBD1. This CDR3 contains 14 residues. Germline CDR1 SGHNT, CDR2 YENEEA. Losses at the gene ends were 2 bases for V and 3 bases for J; bases not matched to a gene: 4. CDR3 coding DNA: TGTGCCAGCAGCTTAAACAGGGGTAGCTACGAGCAGTACTTC. Amino acids: CASSLNRGSYEQYF.

This chain joins TRBV21-1 and TRBJ1-4; the D call in the table, TRBD1, was not verified against the DNA. TRBV21-1 is annotated as a pseudogene. The CDR3 has 15 amino acids. The CDR3 loop is CASSPRDSKNEKLFF. For the CDR3, the DNA is TGTGCCAGCAGCCCCCGGGACAGTAAGAATGAAAAACTGTTTTTT.

In its sample, this clone was seen once. J is TRBJ1-2 and V is TRBV7-2; D is unclear. Germline V CDR1 and CDR2: SGHTA, FQGNSA. The V end was cut by 1 base, the J end by 1 base, with 7 bases between. The CDR3 loop spans 14 amino acids. This chain's CDR3 is CASSLEPVNYGYTF. CDR3 coding DNA: TGTGCCAGCAGCTTAGAACCGGTTAACTATGGCTACACCTTC. Complete variable domain (other parts from reference TRBV7-2 and TRBJ1-2): GAGVSQSPSNKVTEKGKDVELRCDPISGHTALYWYRQSLGQGLEFLIYFQGNSAPDKSGLPSDRFSAERTGGSVSTLTIQRTQQEDSAVYLCASSLEPVNYGYTFGSGTRLTVV.

The gene calls are TRBV28 and TRBJ1-2; 8 positions agree with TRBD1. CDR1 MDHEN and CDR2 SYDVKM come from the germline V gene. Trimming took 5 bases from V and 0 from J; bases not matched to a gene: 2. This CDR3 has 14 amino acids. CDR3 amino acids: CASSPTGANYGYTF. Written as DNA, the CDR3 is TGTGCCAGCAGTCCGACAGGGGCTAACTATGGCTACACCTTC.

The chain carries TRBV5-1 and TRBJ2-2, with TRBD1 as a possible D gene (5 bases). In germline, CDR1 is SGHRS, CDR2 YFSETQ. Trimming took off 5 bases at V and 0 bases at J, with 8 bases between the two ends. CDR3 length equals 14 residues. Here the CDR3 reads CASREQANTGELFF. CDR3 nucleotide sequence: TGCGCCAGCAGGGAACAGGCGAACACCGGGGAGCTGTTTTTT.

The chain has TRBV6-2 or TRBV6-3 and TRBJ2-4; the match to TRBD2 covers 13 bases. Looked up from germline, CDR1 is MNHEY and CDR2 is SVGEGT. This CDR3 comprises 17 residues. Trimming at V came to 2 bases and at J to 2 bases, leaving 3 bases not matched to a gene. The CDR3 DNA sequence: TGTGCCAGCAGTTACCCGGGACTAGCGGGGACCAAAAACATTCAGTACTTC. Translation gives CASSYPGLAGTKNIQYF.

The V and J genes are TRBV6-6 and TRBJ2-1; 7 bases agree with TRBD2. V was pared by 2 bases and J by 7 bases, with 11 bases of the junction left unmatched. CDR3 size: 16 residues. Per the germline V gene, CDR1 is MNHNY and CDR2 is SVGAGI (reference sequence). CDR3: CASSYVSPGGGNEQFF. The DNA for the CDR3 is TGTGCCAGCAGTTACGTTTCCCCGGGAGGAGGTAATGAGCAGTTCTTC.

The V gene is TRBV4-1, the J gene TRBJ2-7; 9 bases fit TRBD2. CDR1 and CDR2 (germline): MGHRA, YSYEKL. Trimming took 0 bases from V and 1 from J; bases not matched to a gene: 1. This CDR3 comprises 15 residues. The CDR3 loop reads CASSQEGLASYEQYF. The CDR3 region has the DNA TGCGCCAGCAGCCAAGAGGGACTAGCTTCCTACGAGCAGTACTTC.

The chain links TRBV30 to TRBJ1-4; D is possibly TRBD1 (6 bases). This CDR3 is 13 amino acids long. V lost 4 bases and J 4 bases, leaving 10 bases between the germline ends. Per germline, CDR1 GTSNPN and CDR2 SVGIG (reference sequence). CDR3 in DNA: TGTGCCTGGACGACAGGATTTAATGAAAAACTGTTTTTT. Translation gives CAWTTGFNEKLFF.

This sequence joins TRBV10-1 and TRBJ2-2, with D maybe TRBD2 (6 bases). The germline CDR1 and CDR2 sequences are WNHNN and SYGVQD (reference sequence). The CDR3 loop spans 12 amino acids. With 8 bases removed from V and 6 bases from J, the gap between germline ends came to 10 bases. CDR3 region: CASGGLAGELFF. The CDR3, as DNA: TGCGCCAGCGGGGGGTTAGCCGGGGAGCTGTTTTTT.

The chain is built from TRBV2 and TRBJ2-3, with a possible D match to TRBD1 (5 bases). The germline V gene has CDR1 SNHLY and CDR2 FYNNEI. The CDR3 has 14 amino acids. Between the trimmed V and J ends, which lost 6 bases and 2 bases, there was a span of 12 bases. CDR3 DNA sequence: TGTGCCAGCAGGGACACACGACTCACAGATACGCAGTATTTT. Protein sequence: CASRDTRLTDTQYF.

The rearrangement uses TRBV6-1 and TRBJ2-1, with TRBD2 as a possible D gene (6 bases). Trimming took off 4 bases at V and 6 bases at J, with 22 bases between the two ends. The CDR3 sequence is 17 residues long. CDR1 and CDR2 from the germline V gene are MNHNS and SASEGT. CDR3: CASSAYQGPGGLNEQFF. In DNA, the CDR3 is TGTGCCAGCAGTGCCTACCAGGGACCCGGAGGGCTCAATGAGCAGTTCTTC.

This clone is a singleton in its sample. The CDR3 DNA reads as TGTGCCAGCAGAACGGACAGGGCACCCTACAATGAGCAGTTCTTC. Translation gives CASRTDRAPYNEQFF. This sequence joins TRBV6-5 and TRBJ2-1; 8 bases line up with TRBD1. The CDR3 is 15 residues long. Unmatched junction bases numbered 6, after V lost 6 bases and J lost 2 bases. Germline V CDR1 and CDR2: MNHEY, SVGAGI.